Listed below are T cell receptor beta chains from one sample, sequenced in a study of CD8+CD57+ T cells in acquired aplastic anemia. TCRdb called the reads again in MiXCR, with one record for every CDR3 protein. The sample shows 200,000 or so distinct CDR3 sequences, over 60% of them seen only once. Sample: sorted CD4+, CD8+, or CD8+CD57+ T cells (not recorded which) from PBMCs. These receptor sequences come from a human donor with severe aplastic anemia or a healthy control (not recorded which). Both conserved end residues are trimmed from each CDR3. Fields, in order: D gene, V gene, J gene, CDR3 protein. The D gene is left open where the match is weak.

-	TRBV2	TRBJ1-4	ASSGGGSNEKLF
-	TRBV27	TRBJ1-1	ASSTGPTEAF
TRBD1	TRBV6-2/TRBV6-3	TRBJ2-6	ASSSQGDSGANVLT
-	TRBV27	TRBJ2-5	ASSLQGALY
-	TRBV2	TRBJ2-5	ASSPSGVRETQY
TRBD2	TRBV7-3	TRBJ2-7	ASSPSRERSYEQY
-	TRBV6-2/TRBV6-3	TRBJ1-1	ASSLRGYGTEAF
TRBD2	TRBV20-1	TRBJ2-3	SARTSGSWDTQY
-	TRBV5-8	TRBJ1-6	ASSLDPSPLH
-	TRBV15	TRBJ1-4	ATSRKAGTANEKLF
-	TRBV20-1	TRBJ2-7	SARVIGGPGY
-	TRBV2	TRBJ2-6	ASRRGLGANVLT
-	TRBV29-1	TRBJ2-1	SVEVAANERF
-	TRBV20-1	TRBJ1-2	SARPVGEANYGYT
-	TRBV11-2	TRBJ2-2	ASTLHSPNTGELF
-	TRBV20-1	TRBJ2-7	SARDQGGYEQY
-	TRBV10-1	TRBJ1-2	ASSEDRTPNYGYT
-	TRBV5-6	TRBJ1-1	ASSPGTVEAF
TRBD2	TRBV7-8	TRBJ2-7	ASSFREGAYEQY
TRBD2	TRBV2	TRBJ2-1	ASRLAGYNEQF
TRBD1	TRBV24-1	TRBJ1-6	ATSDLDRNNSPLH
TRBD2	TRBV9	TRBJ2-3	ASGLSGGRTDTQY
TRBD1	TRBV19	TRBJ2-1	ASSISTGGYYNEQF
-	TRBV19	TRBJ1-2	ASSIGLADYGYT
TRBD2	TRBV20-1	TRBJ2-7	SVKRDYFYEQY